The 16 T cell receptor beta chains listed next were all sequenced from one sample in a study of T-cell memory formation after mild COVID-19. Each CDR3 protein is one row after TCRdb ran MiXCR on the 5' RACE reads. The data show a few hundred thousand distinct CDR3 sequences, around 27% seen once. Source material: PBMCs or a T cell subset sorted from them (not recorded which). These receptors were obtained from an adult woman who had mild COVID-19 (a few samples of this study predate the infection). Cell type and time point are not known.

In its sample, this clonotype was seen a few times. This chain connects TRBV6-5 to TRBJ1-1; D perhaps matches TRBD1 (5 bases). Looked up from germline, CDR1 is MNHEY and CDR2 is SVGAGI. V lost 0 bases and J lost 3, with 8 bases in between. The CDR3 loop spans 14 amino acids. The CDR3 DNA sequence: TGTGCCAGCAGTTACTCGGGGGTCGACACTGAAGCTTTCTTT. Translating it yields CASSYSGVDTEAFF.

V usage is TRBV12-5 and J usage is TRBJ2-6, with D possibly TRBD1 on 6 matching bases. CDR3 length: 19 residues. Germline loops: CDR1 LGHNT, CDR2 FRNRAP. V was trimmed by 3 bases and J by 0 bases, leaving 18 bases between them. CDR3 DNA: TGTGCTAGTGGTTTCTTTTTGCTGGGACAACGCTCTGGGGCCAACGTCCTGACTTTC. Translated: CASGFFLLGQRSGANVLTF. The variable domain in full, with the rest retrieved from reference TRBV12-5 and TRBJ2-6, is DARVTQTPRHKVTEMGQEVTMRCQPILGHNTVFWYRQTMMQGLELLAYFRNRAPLDDSGMPKDRFSAEMPDATLATLKIQPSEPRDSAVYFCASGFFLLGQRSGANVLTFGAGSRLTVL.

The sample holds a few counts of this clonotype. The chain has TRBV29-1 and TRBJ2-5; D call uncertain. The CDR3 is made up of 10 amino acids. The germline V and J ends were trimmed by 6 bases and 5 bases, with 7 bases remaining between them. Germline loops: CDR1 SQVTM, CDR2 ANQGSEA. DNA of the CDR3: TGCAGCGTCCGAGGTGAGACCCAGTACTTC. It encodes CSVRGETQYF.

This CDR3 reads CASSFFGTDLHF. CDR3 nucleotide sequence: TGCGCCAGCAGCTTTTTCGGAACTGACCTCCACTTT. The chain is built from TRBV5-1 and TRBJ1-6, with unresolved D. Trimming left V 2 bases short and J 15 bases short, with 12 bases between. Germline CDR1 and CDR2: SGHRS and YFSETQ. This CDR3 is 12 amino acids long.

The DNA for the CDR3 is TGTGCCAGCGGGTTAGCGGGAGCCTACGAGCAGTACTTC. Residues: CASGLAGAYEQYF. The chain uses TRBV27 and TRBJ2-7; 9 bases agree with TRBD2. Looked up from germline, CDR1 is MNHEY and CDR2 is SMNVEV (reference sequence). CDR3 length: 13 amino acids. Losses at the gene ends were 8 bases for V and 2 bases for J; bases not matched to a gene: 4.

This clonotype was counted a few times. The chain joins TRBV7-2 to TRBJ1-5, with D unclear. The germline V and J ends were trimmed by 5 bases and 1 base, with 15 bases remaining between them. Germline CDR1 SGHTA, CDR2 FQGNSA. The CDR3 length is 16 residues. The CDR3 DNA reads TGTGCCAGCAGCATTGACGGATCAGTGAGCAATCAGCCCCAGCATTTT. It is translated as CASSIDGSVSNQPQHF.

This clonotype was seen a few times. V is TRBV29-1 and J is TRBJ2-7; 8 positions match TRBD2. V lost 7 bases and J lost 4; bases outside the gene matches: 12. The CDR3 has 14 amino acids. The germline gives CDR1 SQVTM, CDR2 ANQGSEA. The CDR3 DNA reads TGCAGCGCCGAATATAGCGGGGAACCGTACGAGCAGTACTTC. The encoded protein is CSAEYSGEPYEQYF.

This clonotype has more than one count but fewer than ten. The chain uses TRBV5-1 and TRBJ2-7; TRBD1 matches at 11 bases. Trimming at V came to 4 bases and at J to 7 bases, leaving 7 bases not matched to a gene. Germline V gene data show CDR1 as SGHRS and CDR2 as YFSETQ. This CDR3 region has 14 residues. The CDR3 region is CASSQGQGAGEQYF. In nucleotides, the CDR3 is TGCGCCAGCAGCCAAGGACAGGGGGCGGGGGAGCAGTACTTC.

This clonotype turned up a few times. The chain joins TRBV5-1 to TRBJ2-5; 11 bases line up with TRBD1. CDR3 length: 14 amino acids. The J segment lost 5 bases and the V segment lost 3 bases, leaving 3 bases of the junction unmatched. Germline V lookup: CDR1 SGHRS, CDR2 YFSETQ. The CDR3 sequence: CASSWTGGTETQYF. As DNA, the CDR3 is TGCGCCAGCAGCTGGACAGGGGGCACGGAGACCCAGTACTTC.

The gene calls are TRBV5-1 and TRBJ2-3, with TRBD2 as a possible D gene (5 bases). The CDR3 covers 16 residues. The germline V and J ends were trimmed by 0 bases and 2 bases, with 13 bases remaining between them. Germline V lookup: CDR1 SGHRS, CDR2 YFSETQ. The CDR3 here is CASSLDPPGSTDTQYF. CDR3 nucleotide sequence: TGCGCCAGCAGCTTGGACCCCCCGGGATCCACAGATACGCAGTATTTT. The full variable domain, completed using reference TRBV5-1 and TRBJ2-3, is KAGVTQTPRYLIKTRGQQVTLSCSPISGHRSVSWYQQTPGQGLQFLFEYFSETQRNKGNFPGRFSGRQFSNSRSEMNVSTLELGDSALYLCASSLDPPGSTDTQYFGPGTRLTVL.

This clonotype was counted a few times. V and J are TRBV24-1 and TRBJ2-3, with 10 bases matching TRBD2. The CDR3 has 15 amino acids. Germline loops: CDR1 KGHDR, CDR2 SFDVKD. Trimming removed 7 bases from V and 6 bases from J; junction bases left unmatched: 9. The DNA for the CDR3 is TGTGCCACCAGCGGTCCTACGGGACTAGCGGATACGCAGTATTTT. This translates into CATSGPTGLADTQYF.

In its sample, this clonotype was seen a few times. V and J are TRBV6-2 or TRBV6-3 and TRBJ2-3; tentatively, D is TRBD1 (6 bases). Trimming cost V 1 base and J 5 bases, with 16 bases left between them. Germline CDR1 is MNHEY and CDR2 is SVGEGT. This CDR3 is built from 16 residues. The CDR3, as DNA: TGTGCCAGCAGTTACTGGCAGGGGTTAAGCGGAGATACGCAGTATTTT. Its protein product is CASSYWQGLSGDTQYF.

This clonotype was seen many times. The CDR3 coding sequence is TGCGCCAGCAGCTTGGGTGCGGCAGGGGGCGAGCAGTACTTC. This gives the protein CASSLGAAGGEQYF. V gene TRBV5-1 combines with J gene TRBJ2-7; 7 nucleotides align to TRBD1. CDR1 is SGHRS, CDR2 YFSETQ, per germline. The CDR3 sequence is 14 residues long. V lost 0 bases, J lost 6 bases, and 6 bases stayed unmatched.

V is TRBV5-1 and J is TRBJ2-7, with D uncertain. CDR1 SGHRS and CDR2 YFSETQ come from the germline V gene. V was cut by 3 bases and J by 5 bases, with 9 bases left in between. The CDR3 has 12 amino acids. CDR3 sequence (DNA): TGCGCCAGCAGCTCGCCGGACGACGAGCAGTACTTC. It encodes CASSSPDDEQYF.

Only a few counts were recorded for this clonotype. The V and J genes are TRBV6-2 or TRBV6-3 and TRBJ2-1, with 9 bases identical to TRBD2. This CDR3 spans 15 amino acids. Germline V gene lookup returns CDR1 MNHEY and CDR2 SVGEGT. The V and J ends lost 2 bases and 2 bases, in that order; junction bases with no gene match: 1. CDR3 residues: CASSYRTSAYNEQFF. The CDR3 DNA sequence: TGTGCCAGCAGTTACCGGACTAGCGCCTACAATGAGCAGTTCTTC.

The chain joins TRBV5-1 to TRBJ2-3; tentatively, D is TRBD1 (6 bases). The V gene's germline CDR1 is SGHRS and CDR2 YFSETQ. Trimming left V 7 bases short and J 6 bases short, with 18 bases between. This CDR3 comprises 14 residues. CDR3 protein: CASLDSPIADTQYF. In DNA, the CDR3 is TGCGCCAGCTTGGACAGCCCCATTGCGGATACGCAGTATTTT.